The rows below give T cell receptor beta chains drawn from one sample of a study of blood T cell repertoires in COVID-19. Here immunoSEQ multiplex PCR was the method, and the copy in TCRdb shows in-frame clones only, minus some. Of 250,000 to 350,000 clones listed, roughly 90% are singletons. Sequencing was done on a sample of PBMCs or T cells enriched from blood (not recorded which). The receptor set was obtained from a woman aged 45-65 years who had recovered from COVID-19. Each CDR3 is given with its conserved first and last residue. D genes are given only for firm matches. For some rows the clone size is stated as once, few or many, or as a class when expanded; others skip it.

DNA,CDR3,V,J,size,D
TGTGCCAGCAGGATTGGGGGCCTCACAGCTGGAAACACCATATATTTT,CASRIGGLTAGNTIYF,TRBV28,TRBJ1-3,NA,NA
TGTGCCAGCAGTTTATCGCCCGGGGTTGGGTACGAGCAGTACTTC,CASSLSPGVGYEQYF,TRBV27,TRBJ2-7,few,NA
TGTGCCTGGGGACAGCGAGTCTTTAATGAAAAACTGTTTTTT,CAWGQRVFNEKLFF,TRBV30,TRBJ1-4,NA,NA
TGTGCTAGCAGCTTAGGGACTAGCGTCGGGGAGCTGTTTTTT,CASSLGTSVGELFF,TRBV7-7,TRBJ2-2,NA,TRBD2
TGCGCCAGCAGTCAATCGTCTAGGGGGCAAGCAGATACGCAGTATTTT,CASSQSSRGQADTQYF,TRBV23-1,TRBJ2-3,NA,TRBD1
TGTGCCAGCAGCTTGCGGTCGCCCGGGGAGCTGTTTTTT,CASSLRSPGELFF,TRBV5-5,TRBJ2-2,NA,NA
TGTGCCAGCAGCCGTATCTATAAGAGGGAGCCCCGAGGGGAGACCCAGTACTTC,CASSRIYKREPRGETQYF,TRBV7-2,TRBJ2-5,NA,NA
TGCGCCAGCACCCCGGACAGTGGGTGGGAGCGCTACGAGCAGTACTTC,CASTPDSGWERYEQYF,TRBV5-1,TRBJ2-7,NA,NA
TGCAGTGCTAGTATCCCGCGGGAGAGGACAGATACGCAGTATTTT,CSASIPRERTDTQYF,TRBV20-1,TRBJ2-3,NA,TRBD2
TGTGCCACCAGTGATTTATCTGCTAACTATGGCTACACCTTC,CATSDLSANYGYTF,TRBV24-1,TRBJ1-2,NA,NA
TGTGCCAGCAGCGTAGCTCGAGGGCCCACTGAAGCTTTCTTT,CASSVARGPTEAFF,TRBV9,TRBJ1-1,NA,NA
TGTGCCAGTAGTATCGGCCGAGGTAGGGCTAGCGGGAGTAATGAGCAGTTCTTC,CASSIGRGRASGSNEQFF,TRBV19,TRBJ2-1,NA,TRBD2
TGTGCCAGCAGCAACGCTGCGGCTCCCGCCAAAAACATTCAGTACTTC,CASSNAAAPAKNIQYF,TRBV11-1,TRBJ2-4,NA,NA
TGCAGCGTTAGGAGGAGGGGGGGAAAAGCTTTCTTT,CSVRRRGGKAFF,TRBV29-1,TRBJ1-1,NA,NA
TGTGCCAGCAGCTTAATCCCTCGAGATACGCAGTATTTT,CASSLIPRDTQYF,TRBV7-3,TRBJ2-3,NA,NA
TGTGCCAGCAGTTACTCGGGGACAGGGAACAATTCACCCCTCCACTTT,CASSYSGTGNNSPLHF,TRBV6-5,TRBJ1-6,NA,TRBD1
TGTGCCAGCAGTAGGACAGGGGGCGCCGGTGGCTACACCTTC,CASSRTGGAGGYTF,TRBV6-5,TRBJ1-2,NA,TRBD1
TGTGCCAGCAGCCAAAGGACGGGGTCCTACGAGCAGTACTTC,CASSQRTGSYEQYF,TRBV5-4,TRBJ2-7,NA,NA
TGTGCCAGCAGCCAACTTCTGGGTAGCGGTGGCTACACCTTC,CASSQLLGSGGYTF,TRBV7-9,TRBJ1-2,NA,NA
TGCGCCAGCAGCCTCGAGGACAGGGTCGTCACCGGGGAGCTGTTTTTT,CASSLEDRVVTGELFF,TRBV4-3,TRBJ2-2,NA,TRBD1
TGTGCCAGCAGCTTAGCACCGGGACTAGCGGGAGGTGGTAATGAGCAGTTCTTC,CASSLAPGLAGGGNEQFF,TRBV7-2,TRBJ2-1,NA,TRBD2
TGTGCCTGGAGTTCCAGGGGTACCGGGGAGCTGTTTTTT,CAWSSRGTGELFF,TRBV30,TRBJ2-2,NA,NA
TGTGCCAGCAGCTTATCGCCGAGCCAAGAGACCCAGTACTTC,CASSLSPSQETQYF,TRBV7-4,TRBJ2-5,NA,NA
TGTGCCAGTAGTCGGCGGGAAGGAGGAAACACCATATATTTT,CASSRREGGNTIYF,TRBV19,TRBJ1-3,once,NA
TGTGCCAGCAGCAAAGTTCGGGACAGGGGGGATTCACCCCTCCACTTT,CASSKVRDRGDSPLHF,TRBV21-1,TRBJ1-6,NA,NA
TGTGCCAGCAGCCCGTACGGGACTAGCGGGAAGTACAATGAGCAGTTCTTC,CASSPYGTSGKYNEQFF,TRBV7-2,TRBJ2-1,NA,TRBD2
TGTGCCAGCGGGGACAGGGGTGGTTCACCCCTCCACTTT,CASGDRGGSPLHF,TRBV28,TRBJ1-6,NA,TRBD1
TGTGCCATCGCTCTAGCGGGAGTAGGGGTCAACACAGATACGCAGTATTTT,CAIALAGVGVNTDTQYF,TRBV10-3,TRBJ2-3,NA,TRBD2
TGTGCCACCAGCAGACCGAGTTGGGGACAGGGGATCGACGGTGAGCAGTTCTTC,CATSRPSWGQGIDGEQFF,TRBV15,TRBJ2-1,NA,TRBD1
TGTGCCAGCAGCATCGGGGGGGGGAGCCCAGATACGCAGTATTTT,CASSIGGGSPDTQYF,TRBV9,TRBJ2-3,NA,TRBD2
TGTGCCAGCAGCTTATTTAGCGGGGGGTACAATGAGCAGTTCTTC,CASSLFSGGYNEQFF,TRBV11-3,TRBJ2-1,NA,TRBD2
TGTGCCAGCTCACCACCTAACGACAGGGCTGAAGCTTTCTTT,CASSPPNDRAEAFF,TRBV18,TRBJ1-1,once,TRBD1
TGTGCCACCAGTGCGACAACAGGGGCTAACTACGGCTACACCTTC,CATSATTGANYGYTF,TRBV24-1,TRBJ1-2,once,TRBD1
TGCGCCAGCAGCTTGGTACTAGCGGAACAAGAGACCCAGTACTTC,CASSLVLAEQETQYF,TRBV5-1,TRBJ2-5,NA,TRBD2
TGTGCCACCAGTGACCCGGGACAGGGAGGAGAAAAACTGTTTTTT,CATSDPGQGGEKLFF,TRBV24-1,TRBJ1-4,NA,TRBD1
TGTGCCATCAGTGAAAAGGCAGGGAAGAACACTGAAGCTTTCTTT,CAISEKAGKNTEAFF,TRBV10-3,TRBJ1-1,NA,NA
TGTGCCAGCTCGGCCGGGACAGGGAGGTTTCAGCCCCAGCATTTT,CASSAGTGRFQPQHF,TRBV18,TRBJ1-5,NA,TRBD1
TGTGCCAGTAGTATTGGAACCCAGGGACAGGGGCCTGAAGCTTTCTTT,CASSIGTQGQGPEAFF,TRBV19,TRBJ1-1,NA,TRBD1
TGTGCCAGCAGCTTAAGGACAGGGAGTGGGGCCAACGTCCTGACTTTC,CASSLRTGSGANVLTF,TRBV7-2,TRBJ2-6,NA,TRBD1
TGCGCCAGCAGCTTGGTGCCCGGGTTCGGCAATGAGCAGTTCTTC,CASSLVPGFGNEQFF,TRBV5-1,TRBJ2-1,NA,NA
TGTGCCAGCAGCGTGGCGGGAGGACGCGATGAGCAGTTCTTC,CASSVAGGRDEQFF,TRBV9,TRBJ2-1,NA,TRBD2
TGTGCCAGCAGCTTAGGCGGAGTGAAAGAGACCCAGTACTTC,CASSLGGVKETQYF,TRBV7-2,TRBJ2-5,NA,NA
TGTGCCAGCAGCTTATTTTGGAGGTTGCGCCACACGAACACCGGGGAGCTGTTTTTT,CASSLFWRLRHTNTGELFF,TRBV11-2,TRBJ2-2,NA,NA
TGTGCCAGCAGCCAAGTTTCCGGCCTAGTCACTACTGGCAATGAGCAGTTCTTC,CASSQVSGLVTTGNEQFF,TRBV3-1/TRBV3-2,TRBJ2-1,NA,NA
TGTGCCAGTAGTGCCGGGACAGGGAATTCACCCCTCCACTTT,CASSAGTGNSPLHF,TRBV19,TRBJ1-6,NA,TRBD1
TGTGCCAGCAGTTACTCAGGAAGGGGGATAGTAGCCAAAAACATTCAGTACTTC,CASSYSGRGIVAKNIQYF,TRBV6-2/TRBV6-3,TRBJ2-4,NA,NA
TGTGCCAGCAGCACAGGGTCCCTGTTCTCACCCCTCCACTTT,CASSTGSLFSPLHF,TRBV21-1,TRBJ1-6,NA,NA
TGTGCCAGCAGTGACAACACGGGGGGAGCCACTGAAGCTTTCTTT,CASSDNTGGATEAFF,TRBV6-4,TRBJ1-1,few,NA
TGTGCCAGCAGCTCAGGGACCCTTACGCGGCTAGCGGGAGACCCCTACGAGCAGTACTTC,CASSSGTLTRLAGDPYEQYF,TRBV9,TRBJ2-7,NA,TRBD2
TGTGCCAGCAGCCAACCCAGGACCCAGTACTTC,CASSQPRTQYF,TRBV4-2,TRBJ2-5,NA,NA
TGTGCCAGCAGCGCCGGACAGTATTCCTATGGCTACACCTTC,CASSAGQYSYGYTF,TRBV6-5,TRBJ1-2,NA,NA
TGTGCCAGCAGCCAAAACACCTTCCGGGGTGAGCAGTTCTTC,CASSQNTFRGEQFF,TRBV3-1/TRBV3-2,TRBJ2-1,once,NA
TGTGCCTGGAGTGTGACAGGAGGAACAACTGAAGCTTTCTTT,CAWSVTGGTTEAFF,TRBV30,TRBJ1-1,NA,NA
TGTGCCAGCAGTTTAAGTCCAGCGAACACCGGGGAGCTGTTTTTT,CASSLSPANTGELFF,TRBV28,TRBJ2-2,NA,NA
TGTGCCTGTACTCCCAGGGGAACTACCTCCTACGAGCAGTACTTC,CACTPRGTTSYEQYF,TRBV30,TRBJ2-7,NA,NA
TGTGCCAGCAGCGTATCTGCAGGCGGGACTGAAGCTTTCTTT,CASSVSAGGTEAFF,TRBV9,TRBJ1-1,once,NA
TGTGCCAGCAGTGCCGTCGGGAGCTACAATGAGCAGTTCTTC,CASSAVGSYNEQFF,TRBV28,TRBJ2-1,NA,NA
TGTGCCAGCAGTTTTACCCAAGGGAGGGGGTACCAAGAGACCCAGTACTTC,CASSFTQGRGYQETQYF,TRBV28,TRBJ2-5,NA,NA
TGTGCCAGCAGCTTGGCTGGGGCATCCACAGATACGCAGTATTTT,CASSLAGASTDTQYF,TRBV5-8,TRBJ2-3,once,NA